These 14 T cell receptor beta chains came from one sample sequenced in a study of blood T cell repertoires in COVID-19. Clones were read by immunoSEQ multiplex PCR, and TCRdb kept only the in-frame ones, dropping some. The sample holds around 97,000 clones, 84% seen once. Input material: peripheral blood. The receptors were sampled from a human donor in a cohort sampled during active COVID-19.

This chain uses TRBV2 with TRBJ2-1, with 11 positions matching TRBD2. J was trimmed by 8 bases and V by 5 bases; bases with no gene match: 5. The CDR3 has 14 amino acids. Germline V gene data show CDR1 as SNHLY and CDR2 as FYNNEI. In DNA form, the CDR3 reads TGTGCCAGCAGTAGACTAGCGGGGACGGATGAGCAGTTCTTC. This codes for CASSRLAGTDEQFF.

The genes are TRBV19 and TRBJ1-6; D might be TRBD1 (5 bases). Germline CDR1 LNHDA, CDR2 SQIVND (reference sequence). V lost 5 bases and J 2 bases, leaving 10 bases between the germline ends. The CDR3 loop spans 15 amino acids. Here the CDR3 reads CASSSQGAYNSPLHF. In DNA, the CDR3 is TGTGCCAGTAGTTCGCAGGGTGCCTATAATTCACCCCTCCACTTT.

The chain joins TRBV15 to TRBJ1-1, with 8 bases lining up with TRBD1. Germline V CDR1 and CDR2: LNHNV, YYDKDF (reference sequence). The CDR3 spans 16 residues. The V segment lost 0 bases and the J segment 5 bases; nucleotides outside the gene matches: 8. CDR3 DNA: TGTGCCACCAGCAGAGATCCAGGGGGCCGAGGTACTGAAGCTTTCTTT. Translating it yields CATSRDPGGRGTEAFF.

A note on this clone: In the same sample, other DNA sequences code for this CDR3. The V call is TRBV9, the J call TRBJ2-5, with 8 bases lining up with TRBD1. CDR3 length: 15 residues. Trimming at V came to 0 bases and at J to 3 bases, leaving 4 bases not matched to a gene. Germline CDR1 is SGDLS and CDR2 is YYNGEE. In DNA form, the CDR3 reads TGTGCCAGCAGCGTAGATCAGGGGGCCAAAGAGACCCAGTACTTC. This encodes CASSVDQGAKETQYF.

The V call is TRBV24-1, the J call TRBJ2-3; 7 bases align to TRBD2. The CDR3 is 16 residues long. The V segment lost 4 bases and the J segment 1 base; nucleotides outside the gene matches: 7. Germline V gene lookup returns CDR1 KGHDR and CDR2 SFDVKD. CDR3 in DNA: TGTGCCACCAGTGAGACAACGGCGGGGGGCACAGATACGCAGTATTTT. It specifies CATSETTAGGTDTQYF.

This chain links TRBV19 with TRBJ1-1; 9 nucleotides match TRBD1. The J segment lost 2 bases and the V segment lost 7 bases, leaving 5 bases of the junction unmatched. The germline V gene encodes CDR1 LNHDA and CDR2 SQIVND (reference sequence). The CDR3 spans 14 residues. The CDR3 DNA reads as TGTGCCAGTAACCTACAGGGGGCAAACACTGAAGCTTTCTTT. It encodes CASNLQGANTEAFF.

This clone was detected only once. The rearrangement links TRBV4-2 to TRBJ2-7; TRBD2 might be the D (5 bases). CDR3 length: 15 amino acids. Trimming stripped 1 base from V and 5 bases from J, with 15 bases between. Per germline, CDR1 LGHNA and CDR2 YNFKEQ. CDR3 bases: TGTGCCAGCAGCCAAGTGAGGGCAGAGAGCCACGAGCAGTACTTC. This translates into CASSQVRAESHEQYF.

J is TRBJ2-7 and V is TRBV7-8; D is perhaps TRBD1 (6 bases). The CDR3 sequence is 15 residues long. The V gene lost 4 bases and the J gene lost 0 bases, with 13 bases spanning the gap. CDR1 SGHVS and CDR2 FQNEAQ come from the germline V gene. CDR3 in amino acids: CASSSQGQSSYEQYF. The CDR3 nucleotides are TGTGCCAGCAGCTCTCAGGGGCAGAGCTCCTACGAGCAGTACTTC.

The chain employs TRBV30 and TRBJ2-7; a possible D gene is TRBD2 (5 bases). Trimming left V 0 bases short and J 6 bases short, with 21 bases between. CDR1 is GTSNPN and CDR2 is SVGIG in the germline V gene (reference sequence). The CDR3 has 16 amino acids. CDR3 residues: CAWSVRRSVGVLEQYF. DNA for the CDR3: TGTGCCTGGAGTGTACGGAGGTCAGTCGGGGTTCTCGAGCAGTACTTC. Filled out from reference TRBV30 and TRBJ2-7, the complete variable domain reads SQTIHQWPATLVQPVGSPLSLECTVEGTSNPNLYWYRQAAGRGLQLLFYSVGIGQISSEVPQNLSASRPQDRQFILSSKKLLLSDSGFYLCAWSVRRSVGVLEQYFGPGTRLTVT.

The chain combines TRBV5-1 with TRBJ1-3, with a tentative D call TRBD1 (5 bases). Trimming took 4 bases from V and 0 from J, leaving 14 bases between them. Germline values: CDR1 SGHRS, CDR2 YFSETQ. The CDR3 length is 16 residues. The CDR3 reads CASSDPTVFSGNTIYF. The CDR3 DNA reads TGCGCCAGCAGCGACCCGACAGTATTCTCTGGAAACACCATATATTTT.

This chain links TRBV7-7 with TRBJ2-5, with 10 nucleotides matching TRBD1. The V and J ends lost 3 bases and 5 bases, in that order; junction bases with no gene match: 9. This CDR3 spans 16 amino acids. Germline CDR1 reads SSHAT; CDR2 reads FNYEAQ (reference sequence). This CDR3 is CASSLEGQGSGETQYF. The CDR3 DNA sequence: TGTGCCAGCAGCTTGGAGGGACAGGGGAGCGGGGAGACCCAGTACTTC.

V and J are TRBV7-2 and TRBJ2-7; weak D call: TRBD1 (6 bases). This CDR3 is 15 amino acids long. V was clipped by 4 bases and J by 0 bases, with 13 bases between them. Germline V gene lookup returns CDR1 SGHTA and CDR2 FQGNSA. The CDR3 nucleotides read TGTGCCAGCAGCTCCCGGACAGACTACTCCTACGAGCAGTACTTC. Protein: CASSSRTDYSYEQYF.

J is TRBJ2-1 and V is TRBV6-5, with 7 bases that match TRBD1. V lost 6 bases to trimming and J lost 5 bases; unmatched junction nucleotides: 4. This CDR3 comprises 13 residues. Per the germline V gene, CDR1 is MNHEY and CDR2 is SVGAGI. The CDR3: CASRRGRDNEQFF. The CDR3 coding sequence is TGTGCCAGCAGGAGGGGGCGGGACAATGAGCAGTTCTTC.

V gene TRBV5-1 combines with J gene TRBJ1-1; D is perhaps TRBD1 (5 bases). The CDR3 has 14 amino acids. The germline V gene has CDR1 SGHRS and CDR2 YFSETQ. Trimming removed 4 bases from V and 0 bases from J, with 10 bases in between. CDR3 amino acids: CASSAGRVNTEAFF. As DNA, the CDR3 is TGCGCCAGCAGCGCGGGACGGGTGAACACTGAAGCTTTCTTT. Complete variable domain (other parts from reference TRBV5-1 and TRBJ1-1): KAGVTQTPRYLIKTRGQQVTLSCSPISGHRSVSWYQQTPGQGLQFLFEYFSETQRNKGNFPGRFSGRQFSNSRSEMNVSTLELGDSALYLCASSAGRVNTEAFFGQGTRLTVV.